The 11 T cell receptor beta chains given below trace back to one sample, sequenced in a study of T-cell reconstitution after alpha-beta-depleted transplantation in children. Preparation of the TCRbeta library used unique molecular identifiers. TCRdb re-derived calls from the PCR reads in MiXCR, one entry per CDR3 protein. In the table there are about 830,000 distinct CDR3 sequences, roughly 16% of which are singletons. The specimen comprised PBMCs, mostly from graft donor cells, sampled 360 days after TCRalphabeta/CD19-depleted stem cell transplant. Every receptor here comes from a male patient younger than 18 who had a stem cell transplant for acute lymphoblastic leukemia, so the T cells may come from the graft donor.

The CDR3 sequence: CASSPTRSPLHF. CDR3 bases: TGTGCCAGCAGCCCGACGCGCTCACCCCTCCACTTT. The chain is built from TRBV28 and TRBJ1-6; D ambiguous. Trimming took off 6 bases at V and 10 bases at J, with 10 bases between the two ends. This CDR3 is 12 amino acids long. Germline assignment: CDR1 MDHEN and CDR2 SYDVKM.

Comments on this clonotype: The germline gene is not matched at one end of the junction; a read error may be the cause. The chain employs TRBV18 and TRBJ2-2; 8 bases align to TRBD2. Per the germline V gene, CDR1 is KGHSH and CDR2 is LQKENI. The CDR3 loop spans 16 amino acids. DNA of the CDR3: TGTGCCAGCTCACCACCGAAACTAGCGGTAACCGGGGAGCTGGTTTTT. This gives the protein CASSPPKLAVTGELVF. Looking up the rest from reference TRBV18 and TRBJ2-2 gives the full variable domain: NAGVMQNPRHLVRRRGQEARLRCSPMKGHSHVYWYRQLPEEGLKFMVYLQKENIIDESGMPKERFSAEFPKEGPSILRIQQVVRGDSAAYFCASSPPKLAVTGELVFGEGSRLTVL.

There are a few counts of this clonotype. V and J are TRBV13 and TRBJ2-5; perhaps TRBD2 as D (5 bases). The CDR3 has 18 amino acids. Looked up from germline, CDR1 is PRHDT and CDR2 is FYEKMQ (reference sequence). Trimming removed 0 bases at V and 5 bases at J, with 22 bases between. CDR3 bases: TGTGCCAGCAGCTTAGGCGGTGAGCCTGCTAGGGAGAGGGAGACCCAGTACTTC. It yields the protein CASSLGGEPARERETQYF.

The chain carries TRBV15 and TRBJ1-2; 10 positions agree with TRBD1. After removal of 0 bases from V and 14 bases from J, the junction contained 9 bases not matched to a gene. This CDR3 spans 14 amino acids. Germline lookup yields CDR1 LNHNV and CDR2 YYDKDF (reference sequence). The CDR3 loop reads CATSRDPGTGVITF. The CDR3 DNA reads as TGTGCCACCAGCAGAGATCCCGGGACAGGGGTAATAACCTTC.

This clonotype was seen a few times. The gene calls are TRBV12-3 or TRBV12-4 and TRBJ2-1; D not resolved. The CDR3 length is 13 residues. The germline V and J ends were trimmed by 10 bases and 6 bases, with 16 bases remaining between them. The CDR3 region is CATRPENSNEQFF. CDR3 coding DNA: TGTGCCACCCGGCCGGAAAATAGCAATGAGCAGTTCTTC.

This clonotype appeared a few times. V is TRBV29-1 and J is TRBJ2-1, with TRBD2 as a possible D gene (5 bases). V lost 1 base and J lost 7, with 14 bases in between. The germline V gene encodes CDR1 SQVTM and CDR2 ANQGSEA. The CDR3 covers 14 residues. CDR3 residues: CSVEAAEGRNEQFF. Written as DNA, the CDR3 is TGCAGCGTTGAAGCCGCAGAGGGCAGAAATGAGCAGTTCTTC.

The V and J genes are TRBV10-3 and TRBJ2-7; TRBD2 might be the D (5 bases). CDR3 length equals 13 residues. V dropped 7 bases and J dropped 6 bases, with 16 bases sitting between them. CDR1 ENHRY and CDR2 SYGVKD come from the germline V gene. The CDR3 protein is CAINPGSWSEQYF. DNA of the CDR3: TGTGCCATCAACCCGGGGAGCTGGAGCGAGCAGTACTTC.

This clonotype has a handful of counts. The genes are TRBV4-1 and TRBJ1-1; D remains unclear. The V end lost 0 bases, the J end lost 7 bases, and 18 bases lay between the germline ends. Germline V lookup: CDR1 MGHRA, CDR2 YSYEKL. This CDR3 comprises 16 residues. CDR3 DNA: TGCGCCAGCAGCCAAGATCAAGGGATGCTAGGTGGTGAAGCTTTCTTT. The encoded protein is CASSQDQGMLGGEAFF.

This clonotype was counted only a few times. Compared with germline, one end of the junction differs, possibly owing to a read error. CDR3 nucleotides: TGCAGTGCTGGAGAAGACAGGGCCGCCTACGAGCAGTACTTC. Protein product: CSAGEDRAAYEQYF. This chain links TRBV20-1 with TRBJ2-7, with 7 positions matching TRBD1. Per germline, CDR1 DFQATT and CDR2 SNEGSKA (reference sequence). This CDR3 contains 14 residues.

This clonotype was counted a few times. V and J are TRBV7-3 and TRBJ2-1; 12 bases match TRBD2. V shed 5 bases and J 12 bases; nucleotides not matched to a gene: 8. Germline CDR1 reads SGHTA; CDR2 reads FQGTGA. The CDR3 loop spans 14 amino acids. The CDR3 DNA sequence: TGTGCCAGCAGCCGACTAGCGGGAGAAGGGGTGCAGTTCTTC. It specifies CASSRLAGEGVQFF.

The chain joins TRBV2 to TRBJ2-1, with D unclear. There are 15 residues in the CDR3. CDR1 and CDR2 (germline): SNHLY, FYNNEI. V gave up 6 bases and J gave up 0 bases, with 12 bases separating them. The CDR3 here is CASSVRFSSYNEQFF. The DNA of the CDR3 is TGTGCCAGCAGCGTCCGATTTAGCTCCTACAATGAGCAGTTCTTC.